Presented here are 25 T cell receptor beta chains from one specimen sequenced in a study of regulatory T cells in long-lasting Graves disease. Noted time point: persistent/refractory GD, antithyroid drugs over 5 years with positive TRAb. The authors made the TCR library using RNA they extracted from PBMCs. Arm-PCR of CDR3 regions and iRepertoire HTBI primers were the basis on which TCR beta libraries were built. A single record per CDR3 protein comes from TCRdb applying MiXCR to the multiplex PCR reads. The sample consists of under 450,000 distinct CDR3 sequences, around a quarter of them appearing once. Specimen: peripheral blood mononuclear cells (PBMCs), collected when the disease was refractory, from a patient treated with antithyroid drugs. These receptors were collected from a female donor with Graves disease.

In its sample, this clonotype was seen a few times. V and J are TRBV6-1 and TRBJ2-3; 7 bases are shared with TRBD1. Trimming at V came to 6 bases and at J to 3 bases, leaving 0 bases not matched to a gene. This CDR3 is built from 12 residues. CDR1 is MNHNS, CDR2 SASEGT, per germline. DNA for the CDR3: TGTGCCAGCAGGACAGGGACAGATACGCAGTATTTT. It codes for CASRTGTDTQYF.

This chain uses TRBV9 with TRBJ2-1, with a tentative D call TRBD1 (6 bases). The germline gives CDR1 SGDLS, CDR2 YYNGEE. There are 15 residues in the CDR3. Trimming cost V 1 base and J 7 bases, with 15 bases left between them. CDR3 sequence reads: CASSVSGDGVNEQFF. In DNA form, the CDR3 reads TGTGCCAGCAGCGTATCAGGGGATGGGGTGAATGAGCAGTTCTTC.

This clonotype has more than one count but fewer than ten. J is TRBJ1-1 and V is TRBV5-5, with D possibly matching TRBD1 (6 bases). V was shortened by 5 bases and J by 0 bases, with 17 bases between the two germline ends. The germline CDR1 and CDR2 sequences are SGHKS and YYEKEE (reference sequence). The CDR3 runs 16 residues. The CDR3: CASRGVGGQMNTEAFF. CDR3 nucleotide sequence: TGTGCCAGCAGGGGGGTAGGAGGACAGATGAACACTGAAGCTTTCTTT.

This clonotype has a handful of counts. The chain recombines TRBV6-5 with TRBJ2-7; D is undetermined. This CDR3 region has 12 residues. Trimming cost V 2 bases and J 6 bases, with 8 bases left between them. Germline-derived CDR1 and CDR2 are MNHEY and SVGAGI. CDR3 nucleotides: TGTGCCAGCAGTTACAGTGGTAGCGAGCAGTACTTC. This translates into CASSYSGSEQYF.

The chain uses TRBV5-1 and TRBJ2-5, with D perhaps matching TRBD1 (6 bases). The germline V gene has CDR1 SGHRS and CDR2 YFSETQ. The V gene lost 4 bases and the J gene lost 1 base, with 11 bases spanning the gap. This CDR3 spans 14 amino acids. The CDR3 coding sequence is TGCGCCAGCAGCCTGCAGGGGTTCCAAGAGACCCAGTACTTC. Amino acids: CASSLQGFQETQYF.

This clonotype was counted a few times. The chain combines TRBV30 with TRBJ1-1; tentatively, D is TRBD1 (5 bases). Germline assignment: CDR1 GTSNPN and CDR2 SVGIG (reference sequence). The CDR3 length is 11 residues. Trimming removed 2 bases from V and 7 bases from J, with 8 bases in between. In DNA form, the CDR3 reads TGTGCCTGGAGTTCCGACAGTGAAGCTTTCTTT. Protein product: CAWSSDSEAFF.

In its sample, this clonotype was seen a few times. The chain carries TRBV9 and TRBJ1-2; D is possibly TRBD1 (6 bases). The CDR3 runs 16 residues. CDR1 is SGDLS, CDR2 YYNGEE, per germline. Trimming took off 1 base at V and 1 base at J, with 14 bases between the two ends. In nucleotides, the CDR3 is TGTGCCAGCAGCGTATCCTTACAGGGCGGTAACTATGGCTACACCTTC. This sequence encodes CASSVSLQGGNYGYTF.

The rearrangement links TRBV7-9 to TRBJ1-1; 12 bases agree with TRBD1. This CDR3 comprises 16 residues. Germline loops: CDR1 SEHNR, CDR2 FQNEAQ (reference sequence). V shed 2 bases, J shed 1 base, and the junction held 2 bases outside the gene matches. CDR3 sequence reads: CASSLRGQGANTEAFF. The CDR3 nucleotides read TGTGCCAGCAGCTTAAGGGGACAGGGGGCGAACACTGAAGCTTTCTTT.

This rearrangement joins TRBV6-5 to TRBJ2-7; no firm D call. CDR1 and CDR2 from the germline V gene are MNHEY and SVGAGI. V lost 3 bases to trimming and J lost 0 bases, with 12 bases between them. CDR3 length: 15 residues. The CDR3 coding sequence is TGTGCCAGCAGTTATCTCGGGCGTAGCTCCTACGAGCAGTACTTC. It specifies CASSYLGRSSYEQYF.

This clonotype was seen ten or more times. The CDR3 DNA sequence: TGTGCCAGCAGCCCACAGCAAACCAGTGGGGCCAACGTCCTGACTTTC. It yields the protein CASSPQQTSGANVLTF. The gene calls are TRBV7-9 and TRBJ2-6; D is ambiguous. The CDR3 loop spans 16 amino acids. With 5 bases removed from V and 3 bases from J, the gap between germline ends came to 14 bases. Germline values: CDR1 SEHNR, CDR2 FQNEAQ (reference sequence). The variable domain in full, completed from reference TRBV7-9 and TRBJ2-6, reads DTGVSQNPRHKITKRGQNVTFRCDPISEHNRLYWYRQTLGQGPEFLTYFQNEAQLEKSRLLSDRFSAERPKGSFSTLEIQRTEQGDSAMYLCASSPQQTSGANVLTFGAGSRLTVL.

The chain uses TRBV7-2 and TRBJ1-1; TRBD1 is a possible D gene (6 bases). The V end was cut by 3 bases, the J end by 4 bases, with 12 bases between. The CDR3 is 14 residues long. CDR1 and CDR2 from the germline V gene are SGHTA and FQGNSA. CDR3: CASSFLQGTTEAFF. The CDR3 nucleotides are TGTGCCAGCAGCTTCCTACAGGGCACCACTGAAGCTTTCTTT.

On this clonotype: Possible read error: a much larger clone is one base away. The CDR3 protein is CASNQGTGGNEKLFF. The CDR3 DNA reads as TGTGCCAGCAACCAAGGGACAGGGGGAAATGAAAAACTGTTTTTT. This chain links TRBV7-6 with TRBJ1-4, with 11 nucleotides matching TRBD1. J lost 5 bases, V lost 7 bases, and 6 bases had no gene match. This CDR3 is built from 15 residues. From germline, CDR1 is SGHVS and CDR2 FNYEAQ. The full variable domain, rest sourced from reference TRBV7-6 and TRBJ1-4, is GAGVSQSPRYKVTKRGQDVALRCDPISGHVSLYWYRQALGQGPEFLTYFNYEAQQDKSGLPNDRFSAERPEGSISTLTIQRTEQRDSAMYRCASNQGTGGNEKLFFGSGTQLSVL.

V usage is TRBV7-8 and J usage is TRBJ2-1; D possibly corresponds to TRBD2 (7 bases). Trimming cost V 7 bases and J 9 bases, with 10 bases left between them. Germline V gives CDR1 SGHVS, CDR2 FQNEAQ. The CDR3 has 11 residues. CDR3 sequence (DNA): TGTGCCAGCAACAGGGAGGGTGAGCAGTTCTTC. It encodes CASNREGEQFF.

This clonotype was seen more than once but under ten times. This sequence joins TRBV7-2 and TRBJ1-2, with TRBD1 as a possible D gene (6 bases). Between the trimmed V and J ends, which lost 5 bases and 3 bases, there was a span of 10 bases. CDR3 size: 13 residues. The germline V gene encodes CDR1 SGHTA and CDR2 FQGNSA. In DNA, the CDR3 is TGTGCCAGCAGCCGGGACAAAGACTATGGCTACACCTTC. Translating it yields CASSRDKDYGYTF.

This clonotype was detected many times. V and J are TRBV6-1 and TRBJ2-2; possibly TRBD1 for D (5 bases). This CDR3 contains 15 residues. CDR1 is MNHNS, CDR2 SASEGT, per germline. V was clipped by 7 bases and J by 2 bases, with 14 bases between them. This chain's CDR3 is CASNERRGNTGELFF. CDR3 coding DNA: TGTGCCAGCAACGAACGTAGGGGAAACACCGGGGAGCTGTTTTTT.

This clonotype was picked up a small number of times. The genes are TRBV30 and TRBJ2-7; D perhaps matches TRBD2 (5 bases). This CDR3 is 13 amino acids long. Per the germline V gene, CDR1 is GTSNPN and CDR2 is SVGIG (reference sequence). V was shortened by 1 base and J by 6 bases, with 13 bases between the two germline ends. The CDR3 DNA reads TGTGCCTGGAGTGCGGGAAGTGTCTTCGAGCAGTACTTC. Amino acid sequence: CAWSAGSVFEQYF. The whole variable domain, filled in from reference TRBV30 and TRBJ2-7, reads SQTIHQWPATLVQPVGSPLSLECTVEGTSNPNLYWYRQAAGRGLQLLFYSVGIGQISSEVPQNLSASRPQDRQFILSSKKLLLSDSGFYLCAWSAGSVFEQYFGPGTRLTVT.

The rearrangement links TRBV7-9 to TRBJ1-1; 7 bases fit TRBD1. V was pared by 4 bases and J by 5 bases, with 7 bases of the junction left unmatched. The CDR3 spans 14 residues. Germline lookup yields CDR1 SEHNR and CDR2 FQNEAQ (reference sequence). CDR3 in amino acids: CASSSQGDGTEAFF. CDR3 coding DNA: TGTGCCAGCAGCTCCCAGGGGGACGGTACTGAAGCTTTCTTT.

Concerning this clonotype itself: Germline and junction disagree at one end, which may indicate a read error. V is TRBV20-1 and J is TRBJ2-2, with 9 bases aligning to TRBD2. The CDR3 length is 18 residues. CDR1 and CDR2 (germline): DFQATT, SNEGSKA (reference sequence). CDR3 protein: CRGASEGSLAGRTGELLF. DNA for the CDR3: TGCAGGGGAGCTTCGGAGGGGAGTCTAGCGGGAAGAACCGGGGAGCTGCTTTTT.

The chain recombines TRBV9 with TRBJ2-7; no definite D call. Trimming took off 0 bases at V and 3 bases at J, with 10 bases between the two ends. Germline V gene data show CDR1 as SGDLS and CDR2 as YYNGEE. The CDR3 runs 14 residues. CDR3 DNA: TGTGCCAGCAGCGTAGACGGAAGAATCTACGAGCAGTACTTC. Protein product: CASSVDGRIYEQYF.

A remark on this clonotype: Given a much more abundant clone one base away, this may be a read error. The V call is TRBV12-3 or TRBV12-4, the J call TRBJ2-4; D uncertain. Judging by the DNA end, TRBJ2-5 fits better; the J call may be wrong. The CDR3 has 14 amino acids. The CDR3 DNA reads TGTGCCAGCAGTTTAGGCCAGTTAGTGAAGACCCAGTACTTC. Its translation: CASSLGQLVKTQYF.

The rearrangement joins TRBV20-1 to TRBJ2-3; D not certain. The CDR3 loop spans 13 amino acids. Germline V gene data show CDR1 as DFQATT and CDR2 as SNEGSKA (reference sequence). V was clipped by 5 bases and J by 2 bases, with 11 bases between them. The CDR3 loop reads CSAEDGNTDTQYF. The CDR3 coding sequence is TGCAGTGCTGAGGACGGCAACACAGATACGCAGTATTTT.

The chain is built from TRBV4-1 and TRBJ2-7, with TRBD2 identical over 9 bases. Germline CDR1 MGHRA, CDR2 YSYEKL. V was pared by 0 bases and J by 8 bases, with 8 bases of the junction left unmatched. The CDR3 runs 15 residues. In nucleotides, the CDR3 is TGCGCCAGCAGCCAAGAAGCGGGAGGTTTCTTGAAGCAGTACTTC. As protein: CASSQEAGGFLKQYF.

The sample holds many counts of this clonotype. The chain carries TRBV28 and TRBJ1-2, with 8 bases lining up with TRBD1. The CDR3 is made up of 16 amino acids. Germline values: CDR1 MDHEN, CDR2 SYDVKM. Trimming removed 1 base from V and 7 bases from J; junction bases left unmatched: 11. This CDR3 reads CASSLLVGQGAGGYTF. CDR3 nucleotide sequence: TGTGCCAGCAGTTTATTGGTCGGGCAGGGGGCCGGTGGCTACACCTTC.

CDR3 nucleotides: TGCGCCAGCAGCCGGACATTTGACATGAACACTGAAGCTTTCTTT. This sequence encodes CASSRTFDMNTEAFF. The rearrangement joins TRBV5-1 to TRBJ1-1; tentatively, D is TRBD1 (5 bases). From germline, CDR1 is SGHRS and CDR2 YFSETQ. The CDR3 is 15 amino acids. The V gene lost 4 bases and the J gene lost 0 bases, with 13 bases spanning the gap.

The chain is built from TRBV6-1 and TRBJ2-2, with 9 positions matching TRBD1. Germline V gene data show CDR1 as MNHNS and CDR2 as SASEGT. V shed 6 bases, J shed 5 bases, and the junction held 7 bases outside the gene matches. This CDR3 has 15 residues. In nucleotides, the CDR3 is TGTGCCAGCAGACCGGGACAGGGAATGACCGGGGAGCTGTTTTTT. As protein: CASRPGQGMTGELFF.